The T cell receptor beta chain described here comes from a study of T cells in Graves' hyperthyroidism and ophthalmopathy. Authors of the study amplified TCR beta CDR3 regions from RNA transcripts. HTBI primers drove first-round RT-PCR of the TCR CDR3. TCRdb analysed the multiplex PCR reads with MiXCR anew, one entry per CDR3 protein. The table lists 400,000 to 450,000 distinct CDR3 sequences, approximately 15% of them singletons. The sample holds a few counts of this clonotype. This sequence originates from a man younger than 35 with Graves' ophthalmopathy. The sequencing input was blood.

The CDR3 DNA reads as TGTGCCGCCGAAACAGGGGTAGGGACTGAAGCTTTCTTT. Residues: CAAETGVGTEAFF. This sequence joins TRBV10-3 and TRBJ1-1, with 7 bases fitting TRBD1. From germline, CDR1 is ENHRY and CDR2 SYGVKD. With V trimmed by 11 bases and J by 5 bases, 11 bases remained unmatched. This CDR3 region has 13 residues.